The clone carrying this T cell receptor beta chain has a count of ten or more. The antigen remains undetermined. This sample stems from a study of T-cell reconstitution after alpha-beta-depleted transplantation in children. Overall study results and limits: By one year post-transplant, T-cell counts and diversity largely arose from T cells that were newly produced.

Library preparation (for TCRbeta) was performed with unique molecular identifiers. TCRdb processed the PCR reads anew with MiXCR; each CDR3 protein has one entry. This sample carries 300,000 to 400,000 distinct CDR3 sequences, about 16% of them seen once, and the ten largest clones take around 41%. CDR3 length: 12 residues. Between the trimmed V and J ends, which lost 2 bases and 1 base, there was a span of 2 bases. The sequence was obtained from a male patient aged 2-9 years who had a stem cell transplant for acute lymphoblastic leukemia, so the T cells may come from the graft donor. Sequenced material: PBMCs, mostly from graft donor cells, taken 360 days after TCRalphabeta/CD19-depleted stem cell transplant. The chain combines TRBV12-3 or TRBV12-4 with TRBJ1-1; D uncertain. The CDR3 DNA is TGTGCCAGCAGTTTAAGGAACACTGAAGCTTTCTTT. It encodes CASSLRNTEAFF.